Listed here is a single T cell receptor beta chain. TCR alpha and beta CDR3 regions were amplified from RNA using iRepertoire nested multiplex PCR. TCRdb processed the multiplex PCR reads anew with MiXCR; each CDR3 protein has one entry. Among around 130,000 distinct CDR3 sequences listed, about 25% were seen once. The CDR3 contains 13 residues. V shed 4 bases and J shed 2 bases, with 7 bases lying between them. From germline, CDR1 is MGHDK and CDR2 SYGVNS. This sample was included in a study of glioma-infiltrating T cells. The sequenced material came from glioma tissue, nonneoplastic brain tissue, or PBMCs (not recorded which). The clonotype originates from a human donor with low-grade glioma or glioblastoma, undergoing nonglioma brain surgery, or in good health (not recorded which). The chain uses TRBV25-1 and TRBJ2-3; D not certain. The CDR3 nucleotides are TGTGCCAGCAGTGGGCCCGTCACAGATACGCAGTATTTT. Translating gives CASSGPVTDTQYF.